A single T cell receptor (beta chain) is shown here with its context. Antigen specificity is unknown. This CDR3 is built from 15 residues. V was trimmed by 1 base and J by 1 base, leaving 9 bases between them. CDR1 is SEHNR and CDR2 is FQNEAQ in the germline V gene (reference sequence). Every PCR reaction included synthetic inline CDR3 controls for all V-J pairings. The data were produced by immunoSEQ multiplex PCR, yet TCRdb's version contains in-frame clones alone and is incomplete. The data show about 30,000 clones, about 91% seen once. This entry is derived from a study of multiple sclerosis patients with progressive multifocal leukoencephalopathy. Study outcomes and limitations: It is unclear whether the findings reflect JC virus infection or general immunocompromise. Lower normalized Shannon entropy suggested reduced TRB diversity in most PML patients. Clones expanded at PML were already present before and during natalizumab.

The time point here: before natalizumab initiation. The genes are TRBV7-9 and TRBJ2-3; no reliable D call. This TCR derives from a man aged 25-45 years with multiple sclerosis. The source material was PBMCs. The CDR3 DNA sequence: TGTGCCAGCAGCTTAGACAGATTCGGCACAGATACGCAGTATTTT. Protein: CASSLDRFGTDTQYF.